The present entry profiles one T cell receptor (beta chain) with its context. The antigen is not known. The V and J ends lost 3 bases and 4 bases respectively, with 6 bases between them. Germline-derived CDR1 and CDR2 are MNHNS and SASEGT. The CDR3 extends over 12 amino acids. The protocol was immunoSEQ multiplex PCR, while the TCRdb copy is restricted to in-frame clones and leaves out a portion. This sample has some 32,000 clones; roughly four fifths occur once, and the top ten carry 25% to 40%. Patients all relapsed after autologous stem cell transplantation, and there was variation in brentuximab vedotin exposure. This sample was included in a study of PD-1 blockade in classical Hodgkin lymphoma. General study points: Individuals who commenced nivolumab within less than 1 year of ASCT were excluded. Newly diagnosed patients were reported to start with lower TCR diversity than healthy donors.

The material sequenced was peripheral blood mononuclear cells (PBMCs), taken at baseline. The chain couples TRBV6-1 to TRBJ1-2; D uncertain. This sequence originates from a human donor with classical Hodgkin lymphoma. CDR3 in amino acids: CASSDTAYGYTF. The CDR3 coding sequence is TGTGCCAGCAGTGACACGGCCTATGGCTACACCTTC.